A selection of T cell receptor beta chains follows, all from one sample in a study of blood T cell repertoires in COVID-19. Here immunoSEQ multiplex PCR was the method, and the copy in TCRdb shows in-frame clones only, minus some. There are tens of thousands of clones in the sample; about nine tenths occur only once, and 1.9% lies in the top ten. Source material: peripheral blood. The receptor set was obtained from a woman between 50 and 59 years old in a cohort sampled during active COVID-19. Each CDR3 is given with its conserved first and last residue. D genes are given only for firm matches. A clone size is listed for some rows: how often the clone was seen (once, few, many), or a class if it is expanded.

.,TRBV25-1,TRBD1,TRBJ2-7,CAAGGQAYEQYF,TGTGCTGCAGGGGGACAGGCCTACGAGCAGTACTTC
.,TRBV6-2/TRBV6-3,.,TRBJ2-3,CASSYSGGPADTQYF,TGTGCCAGCAGTTACTCCGGGGGGCCTGCAGATACGCAGTATTTT
few,TRBV2,.,TRBJ1-3,CASKESSGNTIYF,TGTGCCAGCAAAGAGAGCTCTGGAAACACCATATATTTT
.,TRBV7-3,.,TRBJ1-4,CASSSQGLPNEKLFF,TGTGCCAGCAGCTCCCAGGGACTGCCGAATGAAAAACTGTTTTTT
.,TRBV15,.,TRBJ1-5,CATSRDLGRGNFNSNQPQHF,TGTGCCACCAGCAGAGATTTGGGGAGGGGGAACTTTAATAGCAATCAGCCCCAGCATTTT
.,TRBV18,.,TRBJ1-5,CASSPAGQGQPQHF,TGTGCCAGCTCACCAGCCGGGCAGGGCCAGCCCCAGCATTTT
.,TRBV28,TRBD1,TRBJ2-1,CASSLTGTGDNEQFF,TGTGCCAGCAGTCTTACCGGGACAGGGGACAATGAGCAGTTCTTC
.,TRBV27,.,TRBJ2-3,CASSFREPATDTQYF,TGTGCCAGCAGTTTCCGGGAACCTGCCACAGATACGCAGTATTTT
.,TRBV27,TRBD1,TRBJ2-3,CASTQIQGALGDTQYF,TGTGCCAGCACCCAGATCCAGGGGGCGCTGGGAGATACGCAGTATTTT
.,TRBV7-2,.,TRBJ2-7,CASSPNLASYEQYF,TGTGCCAGCAGCCCAAATTTAGCGTCCTACGAGCAGTACTTC
.,TRBV10-3,TRBD2,TRBJ2-1,CAISGSGRDEQFF,TGTGCCATCAGTGGTAGCGGGAGAGATGAGCAGTTCTTC
.,TRBV13,TRBD1,TRBJ2-4,CASSLAGGGGIQYF,TGTGCCAGCAGCTTAGCAGGGGGCGGAGGCATTCAGTACTTC
.,TRBV5-1,TRBD1,TRBJ2-1,CASSLGQVYNEQFF,TGCGCCAGCAGCTTAGGACAGGTCTACAATGAGCAGTTCTTC
.,TRBV11-2,.,TRBJ1-6,CASSLVSGTNSYNSPLHF,TGTGCCAGCAGCTTAGTGTCAGGAACCAACTCCTATAATTCACCCCTCCACTTT
.,TRBV19,TRBD1,TRBJ2-1,CASSSSWGQGGYDEQFF,TGTGCCAGTAGTTCTTCATGGGGACAGGGGGGATATGATGAGCAGTTCTTC
once,TRBV10-2,.,TRBJ1-1,CASSDLPGTEAFF,TGCGCCAGCAGTGACCTTCCGGGCACTGAAGCTTTCTTT
.,TRBV11-2,.,TRBJ2-1,CASSQTSGDNEQFF,TGTGCCAGCAGCCAAACATCGGGGGACAATGAGCAGTTCTTC
.,TRBV30,.,TRBJ2-7,CAWTGGNSGAGQYF,TGTGCCTGGACCGGGGGGAATTCGGGGGCCGGGCAGTACTTC